This TCR beta chain was obtained from a study of blood T cells in healthy people across ages. Across the study: Capture via template switching afforded approximately one barcoded beta molecule per two T cells. Whole-study results and caveats: A strong correlation was found between TCR beta diversity and the percentage of naive T cells. Donor CMV status, an unknown factor, possibly confounded changes in expanded clonotypes. Those diversity estimates obtained from one million T cells were thought to be underestimates.

For the second PCR, which ran for about 7 to 11 cycles, a sample-barcoded 5' primer and a J-beta primer mix were used. Via MiXCR, TCRdb re-called the 5' RACE reads, giving one row per CDR3 protein. Of hundreds of thousands of distinct CDR3 sequences listed, around half are singletons. With respect to this clonotype: No antigen is known for it.

The length of the CDR3 is 17 residues. The germline V gene has CDR1 LGHDT and CDR2 YNNKEL (reference sequence). The germline V and J ends were trimmed by 4 bases and 3 bases, with 20 bases remaining between them. Sequences were obtained from blood. The clonotype was recovered from a woman aged 55-75 years in good health. This rearrangement joins TRBV3-1 to TRBJ2-3; D remains ambiguous. CDR3 amino acids: CASSLDLLVRQTDTQYF. The CDR3 DNA follows: TGTGCCAGCAGCCTAGATTTGCTAGTCCGGCAAACAGATACGCAGTATTTT.